What follows describes a single T cell receptor (beta chain). The antigen is not known. These data belong to a study of cytomegalovirus exposure and HLA in healthy donors. Study-level background: One earlier analysis, a look at approximately 190 million T cells, found some 120 million unique TCR beta sequences.

The CDR3 runs to 13 residues. V was trimmed by 10 bases and J by 5 bases, leaving 13 bases between them. Germline CDR1 is SGHDT and CDR2 is YYEEEE. The study, taken as a whole, reports: Later, an analysis found that common viral pathogens appeared to be linked with several of the most significant clusters. The listing of some 170 TCR beta chains classed them as cytomegalovirus-associated. Roughly uniform depth of sequencing across donors was assumed in presence/absence analyses.

With 60 Vbeta and 13 Jbeta primers, the PCR was carried out. Produced via immunoSEQ multiplex PCR; TCRdb's table is partial and in-frame only. There are 120,000 to 150,000 clones in the sample; more than 60% occur only once, and 5.5% to 7% lies in the top ten. The rearrangement joins TRBV5-6 to TRBJ1-6; no reliable D call. The TCR comes from a woman in her sixties in good health and CMV-seronegative. The sequenced sample consisted of PBMCs. CDR3 DNA: TGTGCCGTGGGCCTTCCCCATAATTCACCCCTCCACTTT. Amino acids: CAVGLPHNSPLHF.